The 24 T cell receptor beta chains in this list originate from one sample, sequenced in a study of regulatory T cells. The PCR used 52 TRBV and 13 TRBJ primers. Sequencing used immunoSEQ multiplex PCR; TCRdb keeps in-frame clones, though not all of them. The repertoire consists of more than 15,000 clones, with roughly 84% occurring once and the leading ten covering 8%. General study findings and limits: Hydrophobic residues at CDR3 positions 6 and 7 were enriched in conventional CD4+ T cells of CD3G-deficient patients.

These receptors' antigens are unknown. Sequencing was done on a sample of conventional CD4+ T cells sorted from blood. The source is a person aged 30 to 39 with CD3G deficiency.

This chain uses TRBV5-1 with TRBJ1-1; 7 bases fit TRBD1. The CDR3 runs 14 residues. J lost 5 bases, V lost 4 bases, and 8 bases had no gene match. Germline-derived CDR1 and CDR2 are SGHRS and YFSETQ. CDR3 sequence (DNA): TGCGCCAGCAGCACGGGACAGCCGGGAACTGAAGCTTTCTTT. Amino acids: CASSTGQPGTEAFF.

This clone is a singleton in its sample. The chain joins TRBV11-2 to TRBJ1-6; maybe TRBD1 (5 bases). V shed 4 bases and J shed 10 bases, with 14 bases lying between them. This CDR3 spans 14 amino acids. Germline V gene data show CDR1 as SGHAT and CDR2 as FQNNGV. CDR3 protein: CASSSRGTRSPLHF. The CDR3 bases are TGTGCCAGCAGCTCCCGGGGCACGAGGTCACCCCTCCACTTT.

This chain links TRBV28 with TRBJ2-7; TRBD1 might be the D (6 bases). Germline CDR1 is MDHEN and CDR2 is SYDVKM. This CDR3 is 12 amino acids long. Between the trimmed V and J ends, which lost 6 bases and 9 bases, there was a span of 15 bases. CDR3 nucleotides: TGTGCCAGCAGAAGGACAGCCGGGCGGCAGTACTTC. Protein sequence: CASRRTAGRQYF.

The chain couples TRBV19 to TRBJ2-1, with a weak D call TRBD1 (7 bases). V was clipped by 5 bases and J by 5 bases, with 16 bases between them. Germline lookup yields CDR1 LNHDA and CDR2 SQIVND (reference sequence). This CDR3 is 15 amino acids long. As DNA, the CDR3 is TGTGCCAGTAGTTCAGGGGGGCGTTGGGACAATGAGCAGTTCTTC. This gives the protein CASSSGGRWDNEQFF.

The chain employs TRBV6-1 and TRBJ1-5; D remains unclear. V lost 5 bases and J 5 bases, leaving 7 bases between the germline ends. Germline V gene lookup returns CDR1 MNHNS and CDR2 SASEGT. The CDR3 extends over 12 amino acids. CDR3 DNA sequence: TGTGCCAGCAGTCAACTCGATCAGCCCCAGCATTTT. Its protein product is CASSQLDQPQHF.

The rearrangement uses TRBV6-5 and TRBJ2-6, with 10 nucleotides matching TRBD1. Germline V gives CDR1 MNHEY, CDR2 SVGAGI. The V segment lost 5 bases and the J segment 11 bases; nucleotides outside the gene matches: 9. The CDR3 runs 15 residues. The CDR3 DNA sequence: TGTGCCAGCAGTCTTTCATCCGGGACAGGGGACGTCCTGACTTTC. Amino acids: CASSLSSGTGDVLTF.

The DNA for the CDR3 is TGTGCCAGCAGCCCAGACAGGGGCGAAGCTTTCTTT. This translates into CASSPDRGEAFF. This chain connects TRBV7-9 to TRBJ1-1; 8 positions match TRBD1. The V gene's germline CDR1 is SEHNR and CDR2 FQNEAQ (reference sequence). The CDR3 is 12 amino acids. V lost 5 bases, J lost 8 bases, and 4 bases stayed unmatched.

The chain uses TRBV28 and TRBJ1-1; D gene unclear. Germline V gene sequence: CDR1 MDHEN, CDR2 SYDVKM. Trimming cost V 10 bases and J 0 bases, with 6 bases left between them. The CDR3 spans 11 residues. The CDR3 DNA reads TGTGCCACCCACGTGAACACTGAAGCTTTCTTT. The encoded protein is CATHVNTEAFF. Together with reference TRBV28 and TRBJ1-1, the CDR3 gives the full variable domain: DVKVTQSSRYLVKRTGEKVFLECVQDMDHENMFWYRQDPGLGLRLIYFSYDVKMKEKGDIPEGYSVSREKKERFSLILESASTNQTSMYLCATHVNTEAFFGQGTRLTVV.

In this sample, this clone turned up a few times. CDR3 nucleotide sequence: TGTGCCAGCAGACGCCGAGACAGGGTGGGGCCCGGGGAGCTGTTTTTT. It encodes CASRRRDRVGPGELFF. This sequence joins TRBV28 and TRBJ2-2; 7 positions match TRBD1. This CDR3 has 16 amino acids. The germline CDR1 and CDR2 sequences are MDHEN and SYDVKM. Trimming removed 6 bases from V and 6 bases from J; junction bases left unmatched: 13.

This chain connects TRBV14 to TRBJ2-1; D is undetermined. CDR1 SGHDN and CDR2 FVKESK come from the germline V gene. CDR3 length equals 12 residues. V was shortened by 4 bases and J by 7 bases, with 8 bases between the two germline ends. CDR3 nucleotides: TGTGCCAGCAGCCTTCTGGGGAATGAGCAGTTCTTC. Its protein is CASSLLGNEQFF.

The V call is TRBV6-1, the J call TRBJ1-6; 10 bases match TRBD1. The CDR3 runs 15 residues. The trim removed 4 bases at V and 9 bases at J, leaving 6 bases unmatched. The germline gives CDR1 MNHNS, CDR2 SASEGT. The CDR3 coding sequence is TGTGCCAGCAGTGTTAGGGACAGGGGCGGTTCACCCCTCCACTTT. Protein: CASSVRDRGGSPLHF.

This clone was picked up one time. The chain uses TRBV6-1 and TRBJ2-7, with 7 bases aligning to TRBD1. The germline CDR1 and CDR2 sequences are MNHNS and SASEGT. The CDR3 is 14 amino acids. Losses at the gene ends were 6 bases for V and 2 bases for J; bases not matched to a gene: 7. The CDR3 spells CASSRDSQAYEQYF. DNA for the CDR3: TGTGCCAGCAGCCGGGACAGCCAGGCCTACGAGCAGTACTTC.

J is TRBJ1-1 and V is TRBV7-9; a weak D match, TRBD1 (6 bases). Germline V CDR1 and CDR2: SEHNR, FQNEAQ (reference sequence). CDR3 length equals 13 residues. V dropped 5 bases and J dropped 6 bases, with 13 bases sitting between them. CDR3 region: CASSPSPGAEAFF. The CDR3, as DNA: TGTGCCAGCAGCCCAAGCCCAGGGGCTGAAGCTTTCTTT.

The chain is built from TRBV6-1 and TRBJ1-1, with D tentatively TRBD1 (5 bases). CDR3 length: 15 amino acids. The V end was cut by 7 bases, the J end by 1 base, with 16 bases between. CDR1 is MNHNS, CDR2 SASEGT, per germline. CDR3 loop: CASTKTGDANTEAFF. The CDR3 nucleotides read TGTGCCAGCACCAAAACGGGGGACGCGAACACTGAAGCTTTCTTT.

The chain links TRBV7-9 to TRBJ2-7; the D is unclear. The CDR3 has 13 residues. The germline CDR1 and CDR2 sequences are SEHNR and FQNEAQ (reference sequence). V was cut by 3 bases and J by 0 bases, with 6 bases left in between. CDR3 sequence: CASSFDRSYEQYF. The CDR3 nucleotides read TGTGCCAGCAGCTTCGACCGCTCCTACGAGCAGTACTTC.

This chain uses TRBV6-1 with TRBJ1-1; D remains unclear. CDR1 is MNHNS, CDR2 SASEGT, per germline. V was cut by 5 bases and J by 0 bases, with 10 bases left in between. This CDR3 region has 14 residues. In DNA form, the CDR3 reads TGTGCCAGCAGTAGCCGACACGTGAACACTGAAGCTTTCTTT. Translated, it gives CASSSRHVNTEAFF.

The V and J genes are TRBV28 and TRBJ1-4; 9 bases fit TRBD1. V shed 5 bases, J shed 10 bases, and the junction held 11 bases outside the gene matches. The CDR3 sequence is 15 residues long. Germline assignment: CDR1 MDHEN and CDR2 SYDVKM. The CDR3 sequence: CASSTPGQGNGKLFF. For the CDR3, the DNA is TGTGCCAGCAGTACGCCGGGACAGGGCAACGGAAAACTGTTTTTT. Supplemented by reference TRBV28 and TRBJ1-4, the full variable domain reads DVKVTQSSRYLVKRTGEKVFLECVQDMDHENMFWYRQDPGLGLRLIYFSYDVKMKEKGDIPEGYSVSREKKERFSLILESASTNQTSMYLCASSTPGQGNGKLFFGSGTQLSVL.

On this clone itself: A read error may account for a junction end that differs from germline. The same CDR3 is also encoded by other DNA sequences in this sample. V and J are TRBV28 and TRBJ2-7; D might be TRBD1 (5 bases). Germline V gene data show CDR1 as MDHEN and CDR2 as SYDVKM. This CDR3 has 17 amino acids. For the CDR3, the DNA is TGCGCCAGCAGTTTCGGTATTGGACACAACTACGATTACGAGCAGTACTTC. Protein sequence: CASSFGIGHNYDYEQYF.

The gene calls are TRBV10-3 and TRBJ1-4, with 8 bases lining up with TRBD1. The CDR3 spans 13 residues. Germline CDR1 and CDR2: ENHRY and SYGVKD. V was pared by 2 bases and J by 10 bases, with 3 bases of the junction left unmatched. CDR3 sequence reads: CAISERGTGKLFF. Written as DNA, the CDR3 is TGTGCCATCAGTGAGAGGGGGACAGGAAAACTGTTTTTT.

The chain has TRBV5-1 and TRBJ2-2; a weak D match, TRBD2 (5 bases). Trimming removed 6 bases at V and 4 bases at J, with 16 bases between. The length of the CDR3 is 15 residues. CDR1 and CDR2 (germline): SGHRS, YFSETQ. Here the CDR3 reads CASTTLALGTGELFF. The CDR3 DNA sequence: TGCGCCAGCACGACCCTAGCTTTAGGCACCGGGGAGCTGTTTTTT.

V usage is TRBV6-5 and J usage is TRBJ1-2; tentative D call: TRBD1 (5 bases). This CDR3 is built from 13 residues. The V and J ends lost 4 bases and 2 bases respectively, with 8 bases between them. Looked up from germline, CDR1 is MNHEY and CDR2 is SVGAGI. CDR3 loop: CASSLGRNYGYTF. CDR3 DNA: TGTGCCAGCAGTTTGGGACGGAACTATGGCTACACCTTC.

J is TRBJ1-1 and V is TRBV30; D remains unclear. In germline, CDR1 is GTSNPN, CDR2 SVGIG (reference sequence). The CDR3 sequence is 13 residues long. The V end was cut by 2 bases, the J end by 1 base, with 8 bases between. CDR3 DNA sequence: TGTGCCTGGAGTAGGCCTTGGAACACTGAAGCTTTCTTT. This codes for CAWSRPWNTEAFF.

The J gene is TRBJ1-6, the V gene TRBV28; D uncertain. CDR3 length: 12 amino acids. Trimming stripped 5 bases from V and 10 bases from J, with 9 bases between. Germline CDR1 is MDHEN and CDR2 is SYDVKM. The CDR3 nucleotides are TGTGCCAGCAGTGCCCCCTTGTCACCCCTCCACTTT. Protein: CASSAPLSPLHF. Supplemented by reference TRBV28 and TRBJ1-6, the full variable domain reads DVKVTQSSRYLVKRTGEKVFLECVQDMDHENMFWYRQDPGLGLRLIYFSYDVKMKEKGDIPEGYSVSREKKERFSLILESASTNQTSMYLCASSAPLSPLHFGNGTRLTVT.

This clone was observed once. This chain connects TRBV7-2 to TRBJ2-1, with TRBD2 matching over 7 bases. The J segment lost 9 bases and the V segment lost 0 bases, leaving 11 bases of the junction unmatched. Germline V gene lookup returns CDR1 SGHTA and CDR2 FQGNSA. The CDR3 spans 16 residues. CDR3 bases: TGTGCCAGCAGCTTAGCTGGGCGGGAGTCTCGTCGTGAGCAGTTCTTC. Its translation is CASSLAGRESRREQFF.